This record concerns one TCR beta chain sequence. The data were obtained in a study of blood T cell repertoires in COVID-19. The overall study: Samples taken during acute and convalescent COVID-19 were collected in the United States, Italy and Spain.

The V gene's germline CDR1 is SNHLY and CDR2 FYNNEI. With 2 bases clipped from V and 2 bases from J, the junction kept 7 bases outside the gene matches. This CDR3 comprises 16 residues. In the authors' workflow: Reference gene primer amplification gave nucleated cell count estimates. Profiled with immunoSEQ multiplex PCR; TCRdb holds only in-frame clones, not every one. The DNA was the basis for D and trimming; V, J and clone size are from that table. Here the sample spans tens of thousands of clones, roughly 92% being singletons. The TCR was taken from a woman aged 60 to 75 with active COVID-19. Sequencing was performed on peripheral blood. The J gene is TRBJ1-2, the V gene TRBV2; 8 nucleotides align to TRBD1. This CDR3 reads CASSEPRGRKNYGYTF. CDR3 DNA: TGTGCCAGCAGTGAACCCAGGGGGCGGAAAAACTATGGCTACACCTTC.